One sample yielded the 15 T cell receptor beta chains listed below, sequenced in a study of blood T cells in healthy people across ages (dated by TCRdb to about 2015). The library was generated by 5' RACE. Sequencing relied on an Illumina HiSeq 2500. A second about 6 to 11 cycle PCR used a sample-barcoded 5' primer and a J-beta primer mix. TCRdb reran the public reads through fastp at Q25 and MiXCR, keeping productive beta chains. Rows matching on CDR3 protein sequence are summarized as one entry with the most common DNA and genes. The sample includes around 700,000 distinct CDR3 sequences, with about 25% observed a single time. More than 8.5% of the sample rests with the top ten. This sample also belongs to another study, concerning T cells of mothers and their children.

Sequenced: blood. All receptors derive from a boy aged 5-17 years in good health.

The chain is built from TRBV12-3 or TRBV12-4 and TRBJ1-4; 7 bases are shared with TRBD1. V shed 4 bases and J 3 bases; nucleotides not matched to a gene: 5. The CDR3 is 15 amino acids. The CDR3 DNA is TGTGCCAGCAGTTCCCAGGGGGGGGCTAATGAAAAACTGTTTTTT. As protein: CASSSQGGANEKLFF.

The rearrangement links TRBV12-3 or TRBV12-4 to TRBJ1-5, with D possibly matching TRBD1 (6 bases). V was pared by 3 bases and J by 7 bases, with 19 bases between. The CDR3 length is 16 residues. CDR3 bases: TGTGCCAGCAGTTTTTCGGGGGGCGTAAAGGCCCAGCCCCAGCATTTT. It yields the protein CASSFSGGVKAQPQHF.

This clonotype was picked up a small number of times. The CDR3 region is CASSATGMSYEQYF. The CDR3 DNA reads as TGTGCCAGCAGTGCTACAGGGATGTCTTACGAGCAGTACTTC. The V gene is TRBV28, the J gene TRBJ2-7; the D gene is possibly TRBD1 (6 bases). CDR3 length equals 14 residues. Trimming pared 5 bases from V and 4 bases from J, leaving 15 bases between. Germline CDR1 is MDHEN and CDR2 is SYDVKM.

The rearrangement uses TRBV7-2 and TRBJ2-5; the match to TRBD2 covers 11 bases. The DNA end lines up better with TRBJ2-1; the J call may be wrong. The CDR3 runs to 17 residues. The germline V gene encodes CDR1 SGHTA and CDR2 FQGNSA. CDR3 protein: CASSPRDSGGARNEQFF. The CDR3 DNA reads TGTGCCAGCAGCCCCCGAGATAGCGGGGGGGCCAGGAATGAGCAGTTCTTC.

The chain has TRBV29-1 and TRBJ1-1; D might be TRBD1 (6 bases). Germline V gene data show CDR1 as SQVTM and CDR2 as ANQGSEA. This CDR3 is built from 14 residues. Trimming pared 3 bases from V and 4 bases from J, leaving 15 bases between. The CDR3 DNA follows: TGCAGCGTTGAGAGGGGTCAGGGGACCACTGAAGCTTTCTTT. Translated: CSVERGQGTTEAFF.

The genes are TRBV28 and TRBJ2-5, with a possible D match to TRBD2 (5 bases). The DNA end lines up better with TRBJ2-7; the J call may be wrong. There are 14 residues in the CDR3. Germline V lookup: CDR1 MDHEN, CDR2 SYDVKM. CDR3 sequence (DNA): TGTGCCAGCAGTGATAGTAATACTAGGAACGAGCAGTACTTC. Protein: CASSDSNTRNEQYF.

The chain has TRBV10-3 and TRBJ1-6, with D unresolved. The CDR3 totals 13 residues. Looked up from germline, CDR1 is ENHRY and CDR2 is SYGVKD. Trimming pared 4 bases from V and 12 bases from J, leaving 13 bases between. This CDR3 reads CAISATREEPLHF. The CDR3 DNA reads as TGTGCCATCAGTGCCACTAGGGAGGAACCCCTCCACTTT.

V is TRBV4-3 and J is TRBJ2-5; 9 bases are a match to TRBD1. Germline CDR1 is LGHNA and CDR2 is YSLEER. The CDR3 is 16 amino acids. The V and J ends lost 10 bases and 4 bases, in that order; junction bases with no gene match: 16. In nucleotides, the CDR3 is TGCGCCATCAAAAGACTGACAGGGGGGAAGGGAGAGACCCAGTACTTC. It translates to CAIKRLTGGKGETQYF.

V and J are TRBV4-1 and TRBJ2-5; D tentatively reads TRBD1 or TRBD2 (5 bases each). The J call is doubtful: the DNA matches TRBJ2-7 better. The length of the CDR3 is 15 residues. The germline gives CDR1 MGHRA, CDR2 YSYEKL. CDR3 region: CASSQEFEGTYEQYF. In DNA, the CDR3 is TGCGCCAGCAGCCAAGAGTTTGAGGGGACCTACGAGCAGTACTTC.

The chain links TRBV29-1 to TRBJ1-1; 8 nucleotides align to TRBD1. The CDR3 is 13 amino acids. J gave up 11 bases and V 3 bases, and 11 bases lay outside the gene matches. Germline V gene data show CDR1 as SQVTM and CDR2 as ANQGSEA. The CDR3 reads CSVEVPQGAQAFF. CDR3 sequence (DNA): TGCAGCGTTGAGGTTCCGCAGGGGGCACAGGCTTTCTTT.

This clonotype was detected a few times. CDR3 sequence (DNA): TGCGCCAGCAGCTTGACTCGGGACAGCTTCTACGAGCAGTACTTC. Encoded protein: CASSLTRDSFYEQYF. The chain combines TRBV5-1 with TRBJ2-5, with TRBD1 identical over 7 bases. The closer fit of TRBJ2-7 to the DNA end suggests the J call may be wrong. Germline V gene data show CDR1 as SGHRS and CDR2 as YFSETQ. CDR3 length: 15 amino acids.

This clonotype showed up just a few times. The chain carries TRBV29-1 and TRBJ1-1; 8 bases align to TRBD1. CDR3 size: 14 residues. The germline V gene has CDR1 SQVTM and CDR2 ANQGSEA. V lost 6 bases to trimming and J lost 4 bases; unmatched junction nucleotides: 10. Here the CDR3 reads CSVVGTGRGTEAFF. CDR3 DNA: TGCAGCGTAGTTGGGACAGGCCGGGGCACTGAAGCTTTCTTT.

V gene TRBV25-1 combines with J gene TRBJ2-4; D remains ambiguous. The CDR3 sequence is 12 residues long. Germline CDR1 reads MGHDK; CDR2 reads SYGVNS. V was pared by 1 base and J by 11 bases, with 9 bases between. The CDR3 region has the DNA TGTGCCAGCAGTGAATCCCCCCTGGTTCAGTACTTC. It yields the protein CASSESPLVQYF. Using reference TRBV25-1 and TRBJ2-4 for the parts outside the CDR3, the full variable domain is EADIYQTPRYLVIGTGKKITLECSQTMGHDKMYWYQQDPGMELHLIHYSYGVNSTEKGDLSSESTVSRIRTEHFPLTLESARPSHTSQYLCASSESPLVQYFGAGTRLSVL.

A few counts support this clonotype. The chain joins TRBV29-1 to TRBJ1-2; 7 nucleotides match TRBD1. Germline V CDR1 and CDR2: SQVTM, ANQGSEA. The CDR3 has 19 residues. V gave up 5 bases and J gave up 0 bases; unmatched junction bases: 21. The CDR3 nucleotides read TGCAGCGTTAAGCAAGAAGGGGGCCGACAGGGCCCGTCTAACTATGGCTACACCTTC. Encoded protein: CSVKQEGGRQGPSNYGYTF.

The chain joins TRBV10-3 to TRBJ2-3; 12 nucleotides align to TRBD2. Trimming took 7 bases from V and 5 from J; bases not matched to a gene: 7. The CDR3 has 15 residues. Germline loops: CDR1 ENHRY, CDR2 SYGVKD. The CDR3 loop is CAITELAGGQDTQYF. The CDR3 DNA reads TGTGCCATCACCGAACTAGCGGGAGGTCAAGATACGCAGTATTTT.